What follows are 11 T cell receptor beta chains derived from one specimen sequenced in a study of tumor and adjacent non-tumor tissue in lung cancer. The template was RNA from unsorted bulk tissue. The library came from three nested PCR rounds adapted from ARM-PCR protocols. TCRdb used MiXCR to reprocess the multiplex PCR reads, holding one entry per CDR3 protein. The table shows about 90,000 distinct CDR3 sequences, with roughly 62% occurring only once. Specimen: lung tumor tissue. The receptors derive from a man aged 65 to 85 with non-small cell lung cancer.

A word on this clonotype: With a much larger clone just one base away, this may be a read error. The genes are TRBV7-9 and TRBJ2-7; D unclear. In germline, CDR1 is SEHNR, CDR2 FQNEAQ (reference sequence). This CDR3 region has 12 residues. The CDR3 nucleotides read TGTGCCGGCAGCCCGGCTCTCCACGAGCAGTACTTC. It specifies CAGSPALHEQYF.

There are many counts of this clonotype. The gene calls are TRBV6-5 and TRBJ1-1; perhaps TRBD1 as D (5 bases). This CDR3 has 15 residues. Germline CDR1 reads MNHEY; CDR2 reads SVGAGI. The V gene lost 0 bases and the J gene lost 4 bases, with 12 bases spanning the gap. Here the CDR3 reads CASSYSRGRGTEAFF. CDR3 DNA sequence: TGTGCCAGCAGTTACTCGAGGGGAAGGGGCACTGAAGCTTTCTTT.

As concerns this clonotype: Given a much more abundant clone one base away, this may be a read error. The chain has TRBV5-1 and TRBJ1-4; a possible D gene is TRBD1 (6 bases). V was trimmed by 6 bases and J by 8 bases, leaving 20 bases between them. Germline V gene data show CDR1 as SGHRS and CDR2 as YFSETQ. The CDR3 has 15 residues. The CDR3 coding sequence is TGCGCCAGCAACACCGGTGGGGGGGCTGAAGAAAAACTGTTTTTT. Its protein is CASNTGGGAEEKLFF. Full variable domain (rest looked up from reference TRBV5-1 and TRBJ1-4): KAGVTQTPRYLIKTRGQQVTLSCSPISGHRSVSWYQQTPGQGLQFLFEYFSETQRNKGNFPGRFSGRQFSNSRSEMNVSTLELGDSALYLCASNTGGGAEEKLFFGSGTQLSVL.

This clonotype was counted ten times or more. DNA of the CDR3: TGTGCCAGCAGTCAAGGGATCAATGAGCAGTTCTTC. This encodes CASSQGINEQFF. This rearrangement joins TRBV6-1 to TRBJ2-1; D is uncertain. The CDR3 length is 12 residues. V was shortened by 5 bases and J by 6 bases, with 8 bases between the two germline ends. Per the germline V gene, CDR1 is MNHNS and CDR2 is SASEGT.

Note on this clonotype: Given a much more abundant clone one base away, this may be a read error. The V call is TRBV28, the J call TRBJ2-3; D not resolved. Germline V lookup: CDR1 MDHEN, CDR2 SYDVKM. The CDR3 is made up of 14 amino acids. V was trimmed by 2 bases and J by 7 bases, leaving 13 bases between them. For the CDR3, the DNA is TGTGCCAGCAGTTTAATGAGAGAGACACATACGCAGTATTTT. It codes for CASSLMRETHTQYF.

Notes on this clonotype: One end of the junction does not line up with germline, which may come from a read error. This chain links TRBV11-2 with TRBJ2-7, with D hard to call. This CDR3 comprises 14 residues. Per the germline V gene, CDR1 is SGHAT and CDR2 is FQNNGV. As DNA, the CDR3 is TGTGCCAGCAGCTCAGCGACCGGCTCCTACGATCAGTACTTC. Protein product: CASSSATGSYDQYF.

The sample holds many counts of this clonotype. One junction end does not reproduce the germline sequence, and a read error may be involved. The J gene is TRBJ2-7, the V gene TRBV28; 12 bases align to TRBD2. This CDR3 contains 15 residues. Germline CDR1 is MDHEN and CDR2 is SYDVKM. CDR3 in amino acids: CASSSTSGGSRGEHF. CDR3 DNA: TGTGCCAGCAGTTCAACTAGCGGGGGGTCCCGAGGCGAACACTTC.

This clonotype came up once. One end of the junction fails to match germline, which may point to a read error. This sequence joins TRBV12-3 or TRBV12-4 and TRBJ2-2; 12 bases align to TRBD2. The CDR3 is made up of 16 amino acids. In DNA form, the CDR3 reads TGCGCCGGCAGCCGGACTAGCGGGGTAAACACCGGGGAGCTGTTTTTT. Its protein is CAGSRTSGVNTGELFF.

The V call is TRBV4-1, the J call TRBJ2-1, with no clear D. Per germline, CDR1 MGHRA and CDR2 YSYEKL. Trimming removed 1 base from V and 7 bases from J, with 20 bases in between. CDR3 length: 17 residues. As DNA, the CDR3 is TGCGCCAGCAGCCAAGTAATTGCTGGGTCCGAAACGAATGAGCAGTTCTTC. Translated: CASSQVIAGSETNEQFF.

V usage is TRBV5-4 and J usage is TRBJ1-2, with 9 bases aligning to TRBD1. V lost 0 bases and J lost 13; bases outside the gene matches: 13. Germline CDR1 reads SGHNT; CDR2 reads YYREEE (reference sequence). The CDR3 spans 15 residues. The CDR3 sequence is CASSLETGGSYVRTF. Here the CDR3 DNA reads TGTGCCAGCAGCTTGGAGACAGGGGGTTCCTATGTCCGCACCTTC.

Ten or more counts support this clonotype. The chain recombines TRBV6-5 with TRBJ2-7; TRBD1 aligns across 9 bases. V shed 6 bases, J shed 3 bases, and the junction held 6 bases outside the gene matches. The CDR3 contains 14 residues. Looked up from germline, CDR1 is MNHEY and CDR2 is SVGAGI. In DNA, the CDR3 is TGTGCCAGCAGAAGGGGGACAGGGCTCTACGAGCAGTACTTC. Amino acid sequence: CASRRGTGLYEQYF.